This TCR beta chain was captured in a study of T cells after yellow fever vaccination. Findings of the study overall: One caveat is that FACS-sorted repertoires could contain abundant clonotypes contaminating from the bulk population. Weaker overall, the secondary response nonetheless peaked faster (day 5 versus 15). Subsequent to the booster, the majority of primary-vaccination clones reappeared (roughly 95% CD4, 85% to 90% CD8).

TCRdb re-called the 5' RACE reads with MiXCR, one entry per CDR3 protein. The data hold about 500,000 distinct CDR3 sequences, with around 16% observed a single time. The germline gives CDR1 SGDLS, CDR2 YYNGEE. The ends were cut back, 0 bases at V and 4 bases at J, with 15 bases in the middle. This CDR3 has 16 residues. In regard to this clonotype: What it binds is unknown.

The chain links TRBV9 to TRBJ2-3; D is unclear. The input for sequencing was PBMCs, taken roughly 5 days after the first yellow fever vaccination. The receptor was derived from a man between 18 and 29 years old who received the YFV17D yellow fever vaccine. The CDR3 here is CASSVAGGERADTQYF. For the CDR3, the DNA is TGTGCCAGCAGCGTAGCAGGCGGCGAACGGGCAGATACGCAGTATTTT.